The present entry profiles one T cell receptor beta chain with its context. Authors' data handling: For nucleated cells, counts were estimated from reference gene primer amplification. Only in-frame clones appear in the TCRdb table, and some are missing; sequencing was by immunoSEQ multiplex PCR. Clone size and the V and J calls come from that table; the DNA yielded D and trimming. The table lists 390,000 or so clones, nearly 90% of them singletons. The data were taken from a study of blood T cell repertoires in COVID-19. Study summary: Samples taken during acute and convalescent COVID-19 were collected in the United States, Italy and Spain. T cells, B-cell-depleted T cells, or PBMCs supplied cDNA or gDNA.

This CDR3 spans 18 amino acids. Germline loops: CDR1 SGHVS, CDR2 FQNEAQ. The V segment lost 3 bases and the J segment 0 bases; nucleotides outside the gene matches: 6. This sequence was found in a man between 18 and 35 years old with active or convalescent COVID-19. V and J are TRBV7-8 and TRBJ1-6, with 9 bases fitting TRBD1. Sequencing used peripheral blood. The CDR3 spells CASSLKDRGRSYNSPLHF. CDR3 DNA: TGTGCCAGCAGCTTGAAGGACAGGGGACGCTCCTATAATTCACCCCTCCACTTT.